Each of the 26 T cell receptor beta chains below was sequenced from the same sample in a study of T cell responses to AZD1222 COVID-19 vaccine. Repertoires were generated with immunoSEQ multiplex PCR, while TCRdb's copy carries only in-frame clones and drops some. The sample includes tens of thousands of clones, 88% of them seen just once. The sample in question was peripheral blood, obtained 28 days after the second AZD1222 dose. The origin of the receptors is an adult who received the AZD1222 COVID-19 vaccine.

The chain recombines TRBV3-1 (or the pseudogene TRBV3-2) with TRBJ1-2, with 7 bases fitting TRBD1. Germline V gene data show CDR1 as LGHDT and CDR2 as YNNKEL (reference sequence). With V trimmed by 4 bases and J by 1 base, 6 bases remained unmatched. The CDR3 has 15 amino acids. Written as DNA, the CDR3 is TGTGCCAGCAGCCCAGGGGGTCTCCTTAACTATGGCTACACCTTC. Encoded protein: CASSPGGLLNYGYTF.

This chain joins TRBV6-5 and TRBJ2-5; D may be TRBD2 (6 bases). This CDR3 has 13 amino acids. V shed 7 bases and J shed 1 base, with 10 bases lying between them. Germline loops: CDR1 MNHEY, CDR2 SVGAGI. The CDR3 reads CASNRDFQETQYF. CDR3 sequence (DNA): TGTGCCAGCAATCGGGACTTCCAAGAGACCCAGTACTTC.

This sequence joins TRBV4-1 and TRBJ2-3, with TRBD1 identical over 7 bases. Germline V gene lookup returns CDR1 MGHRA and CDR2 YSYEKL. Losses at the gene ends were 0 bases for V and 5 bases for J; bases not matched to a gene: 17. This CDR3 has 19 amino acids. This CDR3 is CASSQESRVGTALVDTQYF. CDR3 in DNA: TGCGCCAGCAGCCAAGAATCGAGGGTCGGGACAGCGTTGGTAGATACGCAGTATTTT.

This clone was seen just once. The chain recombines TRBV10-1 with TRBJ2-1, with D perhaps given as TRBD1 or TRBD2 (5 bases each). The CDR3 covers 12 residues. V lost 8 bases and J lost 4, with 9 bases in between. In germline, CDR1 is WNHNN, CDR2 SYGVQD (reference sequence). The CDR3 is CASGTEYNEQFF. The CDR3 nucleotides are TGCGCCAGCGGGACGGAATACAATGAGCAGTTCTTC.

The CDR3 nucleotides are TGTGCCAGCAGTTACGCCAGGGGCACTGAAGCTTTCTTT. Translating it yields CASSYARGTEAFF. The V gene is TRBV6-6, the J gene TRBJ1-1; D is possibly TRBD1 (6 bases). CDR3 size: 13 residues. Deletions cut 2 bases from V and 4 bases from J, with 8 bases between. Germline V gene lookup returns CDR1 MNHNY and CDR2 SVGAGI (reference sequence).

This chain connects TRBV5-1 to TRBJ2-5; TRBD2 aligns across 8 bases. Germline V gives CDR1 SGHRS, CDR2 YFSETQ. CDR3 length equals 15 residues. Losses at the gene ends were 0 bases for V and 2 bases for J; bases not matched to a gene: 3. The DNA of the CDR3 is TGCGCCAGCAGCTTGGGACTAGCGCTGCAAGAGACCCAGTACTTC. Amino acids: CASSLGLALQETQYF.

The chain employs TRBV4-1 and TRBJ1-6; D is unclear. The CDR3 loop spans 12 amino acids. V gave up 3 bases and J gave up 10 bases, with 7 bases separating them. Germline CDR1 MGHRA, CDR2 YSYEKL. The CDR3 protein is CASSQRNSPLHF. CDR3 DNA: TGCGCCAGCAGCCAGAGGAACTCACCCCTCCACTTT.

In DNA, the CDR3 is TGTGCCAGCAGTTTCCGGGACTTCACCTACGAGCAGTACTTC. This encodes CASSFRDFTYEQYF. J is TRBJ2-7 and V is TRBV28; weak D call: TRBD2 (6 bases). The germline CDR1 and CDR2 sequences are MDHEN and SYDVKM. This CDR3 contains 14 residues. Trimming removed 3 bases from V and 2 bases from J, with 11 bases in between.

The chain recombines TRBV19 with TRBJ2-1; D perhaps matches TRBD2 (6 bases). V was pared by 5 bases and J by 1 base, with 18 bases between. The CDR3 has 17 residues. CDR1 LNHDA and CDR2 SQIVND come from the germline V gene (reference sequence). CDR3 coding DNA: TGTGCCAGTAGTCAAGATCTGGAGGGTGGTTCCTACAATGAGCAGTTCTTC. It encodes CASSQDLEGGSYNEQFF.

This clone is a singleton in its sample. The V call is TRBV28, the J call TRBJ1-2; 10 bases map to TRBD1. This CDR3 spans 14 amino acids. The V gene's germline CDR1 is MDHEN and CDR2 SYDVKM. The V and J ends lost 2 bases and 5 bases, in that order; junction bases with no gene match: 2. The DNA for the CDR3 is TGTGCCAGCAGTTTAAGGGACAGGGGATATGGCTACACCTTC. It encodes CASSLRDRGYGYTF.

This clone showed up just a few times. J is TRBJ2-3 and V is TRBV4-2; D not resolved. The CDR3 spans 15 residues. CDR1 and CDR2 from the germline V gene are LGHNA and YNFKEQ. V lost 1 base and J 9 bases, leaving 17 bases between the germline ends. The CDR3 DNA reads TGTGCCAGCAGCCAAGCCCACCAGTCAACTGCGACGCAGTATTTT. Its translation is CASSQAHQSTATQYF.

The chain recombines TRBV25-1 with TRBJ2-7; 7 positions match TRBD2. The germline V gene has CDR1 MGHDK and CDR2 SYGVNS. J lost 0 bases, V lost 2 bases, and 4 bases had no gene match. This CDR3 contains 15 residues. The CDR3 DNA reads as TGTGCCAGCAGTGAACAGGGAGGGAGCTCCTACGAGCAGTACTTC. Protein: CASSEQGGSSYEQYF.

The chain joins TRBV19 to TRBJ1-5, with a weak D call TRBD1 (6 bases). V gave up 6 bases and J gave up 6 bases, with 18 bases separating them. The CDR3 is 15 amino acids. Germline loops: CDR1 LNHDA, CDR2 SQIVND (reference sequence). In DNA, the CDR3 is TGTGCCAGTAGCGCCAACAGGGCACAGGGTCAGCCCCAGCATTTT. Translation gives CASSANRAQGQPQHF.

In this sample, this clone turned up once. The V call is TRBV18, the J call TRBJ2-5; TRBD1 might be the D (6 bases). Between the trimmed V and J ends, which lost 0 bases and 4 bases, there was a span of 9 bases. The CDR3 spans 14 residues. Per the germline V gene, CDR1 is KGHSH and CDR2 is LQKENI. The CDR3 sequence is CASSPPTGRETQYF. For the CDR3, the DNA is TGTGCCAGCTCACCACCAACAGGGCGAGAGACCCAGTACTTC.

CDR3 sequence: CASSLRRAGGTDTQYF. The CDR3 DNA reads TGTGCCAGCAGCTTACGGCGAGCGGGGGGCACAGATACGCAGTATTTT. The chain employs TRBV11-3 and TRBJ2-3, with 8 nucleotides matching TRBD2. The CDR3 contains 16 residues. V trimming: 2 bases; J trimming: 1 base; junction bases outside the gene matches: 5. Germline CDR1 SGHNT, CDR2 YENEEA.

The chain recombines TRBV21-1 with TRBJ1-1. TRBV21-1 is classified as a pseudogene. This CDR3 comprises 14 residues. The CDR3: CASPEEGADTEAFF. The CDR3 DNA is TGTGCCAGCCCCGAAGAGGGCGCGGACACTGAAGCTTTCTTT.

V usage is TRBV27 and J usage is TRBJ2-7; D might be TRBD2 (5 bases). The CDR3 is 15 amino acids. The germline gives CDR1 MNHEY, CDR2 SMNVEV (reference sequence). V lost 1 base, J lost 4 bases, and 14 bases lay in between. Written as DNA, the CDR3 is TGTGCCAGCAGTTTATATCTCGGTGGGAGTTACGAGCAGTACTTC. It codes for CASSLYLGGSYEQYF.

This rearrangement joins TRBV6-5 to TRBJ1-1; D is uncertain. This CDR3 region has 13 residues. CDR1 is MNHEY, CDR2 SVGAGI, per germline. With 9 bases removed from V and 1 base from J, the gap between germline ends came to 12 bases. CDR3 region: CASKSLGNTEAFF. The CDR3 DNA follows: TGTGCCAGTAAGAGTCTAGGGAACACTGAAGCTTTCTTT.

The chain links TRBV18 to TRBJ1-1; maybe TRBD1 (5 bases). The length of the CDR3 is 13 residues. V gave up 6 bases and J gave up 9 bases, with 17 bases separating them. Germline CDR1 is KGHSH and CDR2 is LQKENI. The CDR3 sequence is CASSQGLGSQAFF. The CDR3 nucleotides are TGTGCCAGCTCCCAGGGACTTGGCTCGCAAGCTTTCTTT.

This rearrangement joins TRBV7-3 to TRBJ2-1; D is uncertain. The CDR3 is 13 amino acids. CDR1 and CDR2 from the germline V gene are SGHTA and FQGTGA. V gave up 5 bases and J gave up 5 bases, with 10 bases separating them. For the CDR3, the DNA is TGTGCCAGCAGCCGCGGACGGAACAATGAGCAGTTCTTC. It specifies CASSRGRNNEQFF.

This sequence joins TRBV19 and TRBJ1-1, with TRBD1 matching over 9 bases. Trimming took 5 bases from V and 4 from J; bases not matched to a gene: 8. The length of the CDR3 is 15 residues. The germline V gene encodes CDR1 LNHDA and CDR2 SQIVND (reference sequence). Written as DNA, the CDR3 is TGTGCCAGTAGTGAGGGACAGGGTGTGGTCACTGAAGCTTTCTTT. This translates into CASSEGQGVVTEAFF.

The chain has TRBV30 and TRBJ1-2; 8 bases map to TRBD1. Germline V lookup: CDR1 GTSNPN, CDR2 SVGIG (reference sequence). This CDR3 comprises 12 residues. The ends lost 4 bases at V and 3 bases at J; junction bases unmatched: 1. CDR3 loop: CAWTGGDYGYTF. As DNA, the CDR3 is TGTGCCTGGACAGGGGGCGACTATGGCTACACCTTC.

The rearrangement uses TRBV6-6 and TRBJ1-1; no reliable D call. Trimming left V 4 bases short and J 6 bases short, with 3 bases between. This CDR3 is built from 10 residues. The germline V gene encodes CDR1 MNHNY and CDR2 SVGAGI (reference sequence). The CDR3, as DNA: TGTGCCAGCAGTTTGGCTGAAGCTTTCTTT. Its translation is CASSLAEAFF.

J is TRBJ1-2 and V is TRBV19, with D unclear. With 6 bases removed from V and 4 bases from J, the gap between germline ends came to 9 bases. The germline V gene encodes CDR1 LNHDA and CDR2 SQIVND (reference sequence). The CDR3 has 12 amino acids. This CDR3 reads CASRLIGYGYTF. In DNA form, the CDR3 reads TGTGCCAGTAGACTCATCGGCTATGGCTACACCTTC.

The DNA of the CDR3 is TGTGCCAGCAGTCCGGCAGGACTAGCGGGATCGCAAGAGACCCAGTACTTC. Residues: CASSPAGLAGSQETQYF. The chain joins TRBV27 to TRBJ2-5; TRBD2 matches at 12 bases. This CDR3 has 17 amino acids. V was pared by 5 bases and J by 2 bases, with 9 bases of the junction left unmatched. In germline, CDR1 is MNHEY, CDR2 SMNVEV (reference sequence).

In nucleotides, the CDR3 is TGTGCCAGCAGTTTGGTTGGGGGAAAATCGTACGAGCAGTACTTC. Its protein is CASSLVGGKSYEQYF. The chain carries TRBV28 and TRBJ2-7; D may be TRBD1 or TRBD2 (5 bases each). The germline V and J ends were trimmed by 3 bases and 4 bases, with 16 bases remaining between them. This CDR3 has 15 residues. CDR1 is MDHEN, CDR2 SYDVKM, per germline.